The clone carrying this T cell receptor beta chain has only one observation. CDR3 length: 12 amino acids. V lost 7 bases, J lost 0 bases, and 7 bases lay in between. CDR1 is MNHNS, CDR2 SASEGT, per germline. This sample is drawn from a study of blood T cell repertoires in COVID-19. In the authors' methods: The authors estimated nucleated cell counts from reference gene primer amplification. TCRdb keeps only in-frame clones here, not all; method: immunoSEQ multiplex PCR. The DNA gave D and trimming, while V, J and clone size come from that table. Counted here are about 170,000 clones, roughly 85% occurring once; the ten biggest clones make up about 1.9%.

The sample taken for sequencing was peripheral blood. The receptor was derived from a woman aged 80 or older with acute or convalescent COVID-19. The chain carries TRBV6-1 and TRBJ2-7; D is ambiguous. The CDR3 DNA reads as TGTGCCAGCATAGACTCCTCCTACGAGCAGTACTTC. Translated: CASIDSSYEQYF.